The 8 T cell receptor beta chains listed next were all sequenced from one sample in a study of T-cell reconstitution after alpha-beta-depleted transplantation in children. Researchers prepared the TCRbeta library using unique molecular identifiers, the study reports. TCRdb fed the PCR reads into MiXCR, producing one record per CDR3 protein. This sample has about 110,000 distinct CDR3 sequences, with 5% to 8% found just once. Sequences were derived from PBMCs, mostly from graft donor cells, sampled 360 days after TCRalphabeta/CD19-depleted stem cell transplant. These receptors originate from a male patient aged 2 to 9 who had a stem cell transplant for acute lymphoblastic leukemia, so the T cells may come from the graft donor.

This clonotype was seen a few times. The chain couples TRBV2 to TRBJ1-5; D gene uncertain. With 6 bases removed from V and 1 base from J, the gap between germline ends came to 10 bases. The CDR3 is 14 amino acids. In germline, CDR1 is SNHLY, CDR2 FYNNEI. The CDR3 is CASRGRASNQPQHF. The DNA for the CDR3 is TGTGCCAGCAGGGGCCGGGCCAGCAATCAGCCCCAGCATTTT.

This clonotype was seen repeatedly, ten times or more. The chain couples TRBV20-1 to TRBJ2-1; D is unclear. Germline lookup yields CDR1 DFQATT and CDR2 SNEGSKA (reference sequence). The V and J ends lost 1 base and 6 bases respectively, with 10 bases between them. This CDR3 has 13 residues. The DNA of the CDR3 is TGCAGTGCTAGAGCGATCGGGTCCAATGAGCAGTTCTTC. Protein product: CSARAIGSNEQFF.

This clonotype was seen ten or more times. V gene TRBV12-3 or TRBV12-4 combines with J gene TRBJ1-1; D is undetermined. This CDR3 has 15 residues. V was cut by 3 bases and J by 1 base, with 12 bases left in between. The CDR3 DNA reads as TGTGCCAGCAGTTTCGTGTTTGGGCGGAACACTGAAGCTTTCTTT. Translating it yields CASSFVFGRNTEAFF.

This clonotype was detected many times. The chain links TRBV9 to TRBJ1-1; D may be TRBD1 (5 bases). V was trimmed by 0 bases and J by 2 bases, leaving 14 bases between them. The CDR3 is 16 residues long. Germline CDR1 and CDR2: SGDLS and YYNGEE. CDR3: CASSVAGGRGNTEAFF. CDR3 DNA sequence: TGTGCCAGCAGCGTAGCTGGGGGGAGGGGAAACACTGAAGCTTTCTTT.

There are many counts of this clonotype. CDR3 bases: TGCGCCAGCAGCTTGGTTCGCCCCACGACGCAGTATTTT. Its translation is CASSLVRPTTQYF. This chain joins TRBV5-1 and TRBJ2-3; D ambiguous. The germline V gene has CDR1 SGHRS and CDR2 YFSETQ. Trimming shortened V by 0 bases and J by 9 bases, and 11 bases separated the two germline ends. This CDR3 comprises 13 residues.

This clonotype was picked up many times. The V and J genes are TRBV2 and TRBJ2-7; TRBD2 might be the D (6 bases). Deletions cut 6 bases from V and 5 bases from J, with 11 bases between. CDR1 SNHLY and CDR2 FYNNEI come from the germline V gene. The CDR3 runs to 12 residues. CDR3 amino acids: CASRAGWHEQYF. Written as DNA, the CDR3 is TGTGCCAGCAGGGCGGGATGGCACGAGCAGTACTTC.

This clonotype has only a few counts. At one end, the junction sequence differs from germline, possibly due to a read error. The chain employs TRBV6-2 or TRBV6-3 and TRBJ1-5; 7 bases fit TRBD1. The CDR3 is 13 residues long. The germline V gene has CDR1 MNHEY and CDR2 SVGEGT. CDR3 in amino acids: CASGAGQNPPQHF. The DNA for the CDR3 is TGTGCCAGCGGGGCGGGACAGAATCCGCCCCAGCATTTT.

This clonotype was counted at least ten times. The CDR3 DNA reads TGTGCCAGCAGCCGAAACGGAGGGGAGCAGTACTTC. Protein: CASSRNGGEQYF. The genes are TRBV27 and TRBJ2-7, with a tentative D call TRBD2 (6 bases). Germline V gene lookup returns CDR1 MNHEY and CDR2 SMNVEV (reference sequence). This CDR3 has 12 amino acids. The germline V and J ends were trimmed by 6 bases and 7 bases, with 13 bases remaining between them.